This T cell receptor beta chain was obtained from a study of T cells in Graves' hyperthyroidism and ophthalmopathy. This clonotype showed up many times. The CDR3 runs 15 residues. The germline V gene encodes CDR1 LNHDA and CDR2 SQIVND (reference sequence). Unmatched junction bases numbered 5, after V lost 4 bases and J lost 1 base. It was RNA transcripts that yielded the amplified TCR beta CDR3 regions. HTBI primers were used for first-round RT-PCR of the TCR CDR3. TCRdb independently ran MiXCR on the multiplex PCR reads; one entry per CDR3 protein. Among about 480,000 distinct CDR3 sequences listed, about an eighth were seen once.

The rearrangement joins TRBV19 to TRBJ1-1; 8 nucleotides match TRBD1. The sequencing sample was made of blood. The sequence came from a woman between 18 and 29 years old with Graves' hyperthyroidism. The CDR3 region is CASSTRQGQNTEAFF. The CDR3 DNA sequence: TGTGCCAGTAGTACTAGACAGGGGCAGAACACTGAAGCTTTCTTT. The complete variable domain, with remaining parts taken from reference TRBV19 and TRBJ1-1, reads DGGITQSPKYLFRKEGQNVTLSCEQNLNHDAMYWYRQDPGQGLRLIYYSQIVNDFQKGDIAEGYSVSREKKESFPLTVTSAQKNPTAFYLCASSTRQGQNTEAFFGQGTRLTVV.